The 29 T cell receptor beta chains listed next were all sequenced from one sample in a study of type 1 regulatory T cells. For these TCRs, the target antigens are not known. TCRdb re-called the reads with MiXCR, one entry per CDR3 protein. The table lists tens of thousands of distinct CDR3 sequences, 9% to 15% of them singletons. The sequenced sample consisted of cultured non-Tr1 T cells, either the whole culture or a sorted T cell fraction (not recorded which). The receptor set was obtained from a human donor in good health.

This clonotype was observed at least ten times. The gene calls are TRBV5-4 and TRBJ2-6, with 9 bases matching TRBD1. CDR3 length equals 17 residues. Germline V CDR1 and CDR2: SGHNT, YYREEE (reference sequence). V was pared by 0 bases and J by 4 bases, with 5 bases of the junction left unmatched. Written as DNA, the CDR3 is TGTGCCAGCAGCTTGGAACAGGGGGCGGCAGGGGCCAACGTCCTGACTTTC. Its translation: CASSLEQGAAGANVLTF.

This sequence joins TRBV27 and TRBJ2-3, with D hard to call. Trimming took 2 bases from V and 4 from J, leaving 10 bases between them. The CDR3 is 14 residues long. Germline CDR1 is MNHEY and CDR2 is SMNVEV (reference sequence). CDR3 DNA sequence: TGTGCCAGCAGTTTAAACAGAGCCTCAGATACGCAGTATTTT. Translation: CASSLNRASDTQYF.

Points on this clonotype: This likely came from a read error, as a far larger clone is one base away. The chain links TRBV7-8 to TRBJ2-1; TRBD2 matches at 7 bases. The junction had 8 bases not matched to a gene; V was cut back by 2 bases and J by 10 bases. Germline CDR1 SGHVS, CDR2 FQNEAQ. The CDR3 has 14 residues. The CDR3 here is CASSLNSGAYEQFF. CDR3 in DNA: TGTGCCAGCAGCTTAAACAGCGGGGCCTACGAGCAGTTCTTC.

As to this clonotype: An end of the junction does not agree with germline; a read error may underlie this. This sequence joins TRBV2 and TRBJ2-2; no definite D call. The CDR3 spans 12 residues. CDR1 is SNHLY and CDR2 is FYNNEI in the germline V gene. This CDR3 is CAGRIRTGELFF. CDR3 DNA sequence: TGTGCCGGCAGGATTCGCACCGGGGAGCTGTTTTTT.

The gene calls are TRBV5-1 and TRBJ2-5; perhaps D is TRBD1 or TRBD2 (5 bases each). CDR1 and CDR2 from the germline V gene are SGHRS and YFSETQ. V dropped 6 bases and J dropped 3 bases, with 15 bases sitting between them. This CDR3 is built from 14 residues. The CDR3 protein is CASILGRSEETQYF. The CDR3, as DNA: TGCGCCAGCATCCTGGGACGTAGTGAAGAGACCCAGTACTTC.

This clonotype turned up a few times. The chain joins TRBV6-1 to TRBJ2-7; the D is unclear. The CDR3 runs 15 residues. CDR1 and CDR2 from the germline V gene are MNHNS and SASEGT. V gave up 0 bases and J gave up 4 bases, with 13 bases separating them. The CDR3 DNA is TGTGCCAGCAGTGAAGCCGGATTTCGATCGTACGAGCAGTACTTC. As protein: CASSEAGFRSYEQYF.

This clonotype appeared many times. V is TRBV19 and J is TRBJ2-7; 7 nucleotides line up with TRBD2. Trimming removed 5 bases from V and 7 bases from J; junction bases left unmatched: 11. Germline lookup yields CDR1 LNHDA and CDR2 SQIVND (reference sequence). The CDR3 covers 14 residues. The CDR3 sequence is CASSLQRDSGEQYF. The DNA of the CDR3 is TGTGCCAGTAGTCTACAGCGGGATTCGGGGGAGCAGTACTTC.

This clonotype was picked up a small number of times. This chain joins TRBV20-1 and TRBJ2-3; 9 bases fit TRBD2. Germline V gene sequence: CDR1 DFQATT, CDR2 SNEGSKA (reference sequence). The CDR3 is made up of 16 amino acids. J lost 2 bases, V lost 3 bases, and 9 bases had no gene match. In DNA form, the CDR3 reads TGCAGTGCTAGCCGGCGGCTAGCGGGGCACACAGATACGCAGTATTTT. Protein product: CSASRRLAGHTDTQYF.

To note about this clonotype: The conserved phenylalanine or tryptophan is not found at the CDR3 terminus, so this likely reflects a read error. The chain links TRBV6-1 to TRBJ2-3; TRBD2 matches 10 bases. Trimming cost V 3 bases and J 1 base; bases outside gene matches: 10. The germline CDR1 and CDR2 sequences are MNHNS and SASEGT. The CDR3 sequence is 18 residues long. The CDR3 bases are TGTGCCAGCAGTGAGAGGGGTGGTAGCGGGAGGCGCACAGATACGCAGTATCTT. Its protein product is CASSERGGSGRRTDTQYL.

This clonotype occurred a few times. A much larger clone is a single base away; this may be a read error. J is TRBJ1-5 and V is TRBV9; unclear D gene. The CDR3 has 17 amino acids. Germline values: CDR1 SGDLS, CDR2 YYNGEE. In nucleotides, the CDR3 is TGTGCCGGCAGCGTAGGAAGGGTCCGGGCGAGGAATCAGCCCCAGCATTTT. Its protein is CAGSVGRVRARNQPQHF.

Of note for this clonotype: A read error may be the cause here, since a much bigger clone is one base away. The CDR3: CASREGGKNTGELFF. CDR3 nucleotides: TGTGCCAGCCGAGAAGGCGGGAAGAACACCGGGGAGCTGTTTTTT. This sequence joins TRBV12-3 or TRBV12-4 and TRBJ2-2, with D maybe TRBD2 (6 bases). This CDR3 region has 15 residues. The V end was cut by 8 bases, the J end by 1 base, with 14 bases between.

This clonotype was seen many times. The chain combines TRBV29-1 with TRBJ1-3; 11 bases line up with TRBD1. The J segment lost 3 bases and the V segment lost 4 bases, leaving 5 bases of the junction unmatched. The CDR3 extends over 15 amino acids. CDR1 is SQVTM and CDR2 is ANQGSEA in the germline V gene. The CDR3 nucleotides are TGCAGCGTTGCACACGGGACAGGGGGTGGAAACACCATATATTTT. Residues: CSVAHGTGGGNTIYF.

V usage is TRBV25-1 and J usage is TRBJ2-7; 7 nucleotides match TRBD1. The V gene end was trimmed by 8 bases and the J gene end by 3 bases; junction bases not matched to a gene: 10. CDR3 size: 14 residues. The V gene's germline CDR1 is MGHDK and CDR2 SYGVNS. CDR3 nucleotides: TGTGCCAGCTCAAGACAGGGTCCCTTCTACGAGCAGTACTTC. Translating gives CASSRQGPFYEQYF.

This clonotype was seen repeatedly, ten times or more. The rearrangement joins TRBV12-3 or TRBV12-4 to TRBJ2-7; the match to TRBD2 covers 7 bases. The CDR3 runs to 14 residues. V gave up 5 bases and J gave up 5 bases; unmatched junction bases: 9. The CDR3 sequence: CASSTSGGSHEQYF. The CDR3 nucleotides are TGTGCCAGCAGTACTTCTGGCGGGAGCCACGAGCAGTACTTC.

This clonotype has only a few counts. V gene TRBV30 combines with J gene TRBJ2-5; TRBD2 matches at 7 bases. This CDR3 region has 12 residues. V was clipped by 5 bases and J by 5 bases; unmatched bases: 5. Germline lookup yields CDR1 GTSNPN and CDR2 SVGIG (reference sequence). CDR3 DNA sequence: TGTGCCTGGGGGGAGGGCTGGGAGACCCAGTACTTC. Translating it yields CAWGEGWETQYF.

This clonotype has ten or more counts. The junction does not match germline at one end; this may be a read error. J is TRBJ2-5 and V is TRBV7-2; no firm D call. The CDR3 is 14 amino acids. Germline CDR1 and CDR2: SGHTA and FQGNSA. The chain's CDR3 is CASSTTSYQETQYF. The CDR3 nucleotides read TGTGCCAGCAGCACAACCTCATACCAGGAGACCCAGTACTTC.

The CDR3 coding sequence is TGCAGTGCTGACTGGACCGGGGGCCCCAAAGAGACCCAGTACTTC. As protein: CSADWTGGPKETQYF. The chain uses TRBV20-1 and TRBJ2-5; perhaps D is TRBD1 or TRBD2 (6 bases each). V gave up 5 bases and J gave up 3 bases, with 19 bases separating them. The CDR3 extends over 15 amino acids. Per the germline V gene, CDR1 is DFQATT and CDR2 is SNEGSKA (reference sequence).

This clonotype was observed a few times. V gene TRBV5-1 combines with J gene TRBJ2-7, with D possibly matching TRBD2 (6 bases). Germline V gene sequence: CDR1 SGHRS, CDR2 YFSETQ. The CDR3 covers 12 residues. Trimming shortened V by 1 base and J by 9 bases, and 11 bases separated the two germline ends. The CDR3: CASSLWGEGQYF. The CDR3 DNA reads TGCGCCAGCAGCTTGTGGGGGGAAGGGCAGTACTTC.

This clonotype showed up many times. The chain carries TRBV20-1 and TRBJ1-5; the match to TRBD1 covers 7 bases. CDR3 length equals 14 residues. V was clipped by 6 bases and J by 1 base; unmatched bases: 6. Germline V gene sequence: CDR1 DFQATT, CDR2 SNEGSKA (reference sequence). The DNA for the CDR3 is TGCAGTGCCGGACCGGGACAGAGCAATCAGCCCCAGCATTTT. Protein product: CSAGPGQSNQPQHF.

In DNA form, the CDR3 reads TGTGCCAGCAGCTTCGGACTAGACCGCACCGGGGAGCTGTTTTTT. It translates to CASSFGLDRTGELFF. The V call is TRBV11-2, the J call TRBJ2-2; 7 nucleotides match TRBD2. Per germline, CDR1 SGHAT and CDR2 FQNNGV. V lost 3 bases and J lost 4; bases outside the gene matches: 5. This CDR3 comprises 15 residues.

This clonotype was detected many times. The chain carries TRBV20-1 and TRBJ2-1, with TRBD1 as a possible D gene (6 bases). The germline V gene encodes CDR1 DFQATT and CDR2 SNEGSKA (reference sequence). The CDR3 is made up of 13 amino acids. Trimming cost V 5 bases and J 5 bases, with 13 bases left between them. CDR3 coding DNA: TGCAGTGCTGATAGGGGGTCCAACAATGAGCAGTTCTTC. Its translation is CSADRGSNNEQFF.

This clonotype turned up a few times. This chain links TRBV18 with TRBJ2-1; 7 bases are shared with TRBD2. The CDR3 runs to 14 residues. Germline assignment: CDR1 KGHSH and CDR2 LQKENI. The ends lost 3 bases at V and 6 bases at J; junction bases unmatched: 5. The CDR3 here is CASSPQIAGNEQFF. CDR3 DNA sequence: TGTGCCAGCTCACCCCAAATAGCGGGCAATGAGCAGTTCTTC.

This clonotype showed up many times. J is TRBJ2-7 and V is TRBV20-1; the match to TRBD2 covers 9 bases. The CDR3 extends over 15 amino acids. V shed 6 bases, J shed 4 bases, and the junction held 13 bases outside the gene matches. From germline, CDR1 is DFQATT and CDR2 SNEGSKA (reference sequence). The CDR3 is CSAEGLAGLGYEQYF. For the CDR3, the DNA is TGCAGTGCAGAGGGGCTAGCGGGATTGGGTTACGAGCAGTACTTC.

J is TRBJ2-5 and V is TRBV2, with no clear D. Germline CDR1 is SNHLY and CDR2 is FYNNEI. The CDR3 totals 14 residues. The V end lost 2 bases, the J end lost 1 base, and 8 bases lay between the germline ends. The CDR3 coding sequence is TGTGCCAGCAGTGAACTAGTTCTCCAAGAGACCCAGTACTTC. Amino acids: CASSELVLQETQYF.

This clonotype was counted many times. This chain uses TRBV18 with TRBJ2-3; a weak D match, TRBD1 (6 bases). Germline CDR1 reads KGHSH; CDR2 reads LQKENI. This CDR3 has 14 amino acids. V was clipped by 6 bases and J by 1 base, with 11 bases between them. The CDR3 loop is CASSMDRGTDTQYF. In DNA, the CDR3 is TGTGCCAGCTCGATGGACAGAGGCACAGATACGCAGTATTTT.

This clonotype was seen a few times. Here the CDR3 reads CATSRDLAGRDEQYF. CDR3 DNA: TGTGCCACCAGCAGAGACCTGGCCGGGAGGGACGAGCAGTACTTC. This chain links TRBV15 with TRBJ2-7, with 8 bases identical to TRBD2. Germline V CDR1 and CDR2: LNHNV, YYDKDF (reference sequence). V lost 0 bases and J lost 5; bases outside the gene matches: 6. This CDR3 is built from 15 residues.

This clonotype occurred a few times. The chain recombines TRBV19 with TRBJ2-3; 7 nucleotides agree with TRBD2. From germline, CDR1 is LNHDA and CDR2 SQIVND (reference sequence). Unmatched junction bases numbered 13, after V lost 6 bases and J lost 1 base. CDR3 length equals 17 residues. The DNA for the CDR3 is TGTGCCAGTAGCCCCGTAGGGGAGGGCCGTGGCACAGATACGCAGTATTTT. Residues: CASSPVGEGRGTDTQYF.

Remarks on this clonotype: It may be a read error: a sequence one base away is much more abundant. The CDR3 region is CASSPRPTPNTGEPFF. CDR3 bases: TGTGCCAGCAGCCCCCGGCCTACCCCGAACACCGGGGAGCCGTTTTTT. V is TRBV6-5 and J is TRBJ2-2, with D possibly TRBD2 on 5 matching bases. The CDR3 contains 16 residues. Germline CDR1 MNHEY, CDR2 SVGAGI.

This clonotype was counted many times. V gene TRBV10-2 combines with J gene TRBJ2-1; a weak D match, TRBD2 (6 bases). The CDR3 sequence is 14 residues long. Trimming stripped 6 bases from V and 4 bases from J, with 13 bases between. Germline values: CDR1 WSHSY, CDR2 SAAADI. CDR3 sequence (DNA): TGCGCCAGCAGGAAAAGGGACTTTTACAATGAGCAGTTCTTC. It is translated as CASRKRDFYNEQFF.